This T cell receptor beta chain was identified during a study of blood T cell repertoires in COVID-19. Turning to the study itself: T cells, B-cell-depleted T cells, or PBMCs provided the cDNA or gDNA that served as material.

Donors were grouped by their self-reported clinical history. What the recovered Cohort 3 donors had was two negative PCRs, clearance, or symptom resolution. Germline CDR1 reads LNHDA; CDR2 reads SQIVND (reference sequence). This CDR3 has 11 residues. V lost 10 bases to trimming and J lost 4 bases, with 10 bases between them. In the original processing: Researchers report that nucleated cell counts were estimated from reference gene primer amplification. Libraries were prepared by immunoSEQ multiplex PCR; TCRdb keeps only in-frame clonotypes and omits some of them. Clone size and V and J calls were adopted from that table, with D and trimming inferred from the DNA. The sample holds roughly 200,000 clones, more than 80% seen once.

The rearrangement joins TRBV19 to TRBJ1-2; D unresolved. This sequence originates from a man between 35 and 55 years old who had recovered from COVID-19. Sequenced sample: PBMCs or T cells enriched from blood (not recorded which). CDR3 loop: CATQQSYGYTF. As DNA, the CDR3 is TGTGCCACTCAACAGAGCTATGGCTACACCTTC.